This T cell receptor beta chain comes out of a study of breast tumors, draining lymph nodes, adjacent tissues. The germline V gene encodes CDR1 MNHEY and CDR2 SVGEGT. Unmatched junction bases numbered 4, after V lost 2 bases and J lost 0 bases. The CDR3 extends over 17 amino acids. Findings and limits, study-wide: Tumor repertoires ranked between lymph nodes and nontumor tissue in diversity, with V and J gene preferences. Findings are consistent with lymph node origin and intratumoral expansion of most tumor T cells. Luminal-like breast cancer showed significantly higher tumor–nontumor repertoire similarity than basal-like.

Comments on this clonotype: Its target is unknown.

Samples came from axillary lymph nodes draining the breast cancer. TCRdb ran MiXCR on the multiplex PCR reads and lists one entry per CDR3 protein. This table holds 130,000 or so distinct CDR3 sequences, less than 35% found once. Sequencing used axillary lymph node tissue. The TCR comes from a female donor with breast cancer. Some clones in this sample may be carry-over from other donors' samples. V usage is TRBV6-2 or TRBV6-3 and J usage is TRBJ2-6; TRBD1 aligns across 7 bases. The DNA of the CDR3 is TGTGCCAGCAGTTACGGGACAGTTAACTCTGGGGCCAACGTCCTGACTTTC. This translates into CASSYGTVNSGANVLTF.